The 28 T cell receptor beta chains below were found in one sample sequenced in a study of T and B cells in COVID-19 patients. BIOMED2 TRB-A/B primer pools were used in multiplex TRB PCR. One entry per CDR3 protein results from TCRdb running MiXCR on the multiplex PCR reads. The table lists roughly 6,000 distinct CDR3 sequences, around 30% of them singletons. Blood genomic DNA input for TRB amplification was 250-500 ng. Sequencing was performed on blood. Receptor source: a human donor with active COVID-19.

This clonotype was detected a few times. This chain connects TRBV6-5 to TRBJ1-3, with TRBD1 as a possible D gene (5 bases). CDR3 length: 14 amino acids. The V gene's germline CDR1 is MNHEY and CDR2 SVGAGI. V gave up 2 bases and J gave up 4 bases, with 9 bases separating them. The CDR3 reads CASSYSRTGNTIYF. CDR3 nucleotides: TGTGCCAGCAGTTACAGCAGGACAGGAAACACCATATATTTT.

The rearrangement uses TRBV6-1 and TRBJ2-3; TRBD1 matches 9 bases. Trimming took 6 bases from V and 5 from J; bases not matched to a gene: 6. Germline V gene data show CDR1 as MNHNS and CDR2 as SASEGT. This CDR3 region has 14 residues. The CDR3 bases are TGTGCCAGCAGGCTACAGGGGGCGTTAGATACGCAGTATTTT. Protein product: CASRLQGALDTQYF.

This chain links TRBV7-2 with TRBJ1-6; tentative D call: TRBD1 (5 bases). The CDR3 length is 16 residues. CDR1 SGHTA and CDR2 FQGNSA come from the germline V gene. The V and J ends lost 5 bases and 10 bases respectively, with 21 bases between them. The DNA for the CDR3 is TGTGCCAGCAGCCCCACTGGGACCCTTAGGAGCTCACCCCTCCACTTT. Its protein is CASSPTGTLRSSPLHF.

The chain employs TRBV29-1 and TRBJ1-6, with D possibly matching TRBD1 (5 bases). The CDR3 is 14 residues long. The V gene's germline CDR1 is SQVTM and CDR2 ANQGSEA. CDR3 loop: CSAGLGGRDSPLHF. CDR3 in DNA: TGCAGTGCTGGCTTGGGGGGTAGGGATTCACCCCTCCACTTT.

This clonotype occurred a few times. V usage is TRBV20-1 and J usage is TRBJ2-3; D unclear. From germline, CDR1 is DFQATT and CDR2 SNEGSKA (reference sequence). Trimming took off 2 bases at V and 0 bases at J, with 9 bases between the two ends. The CDR3 totals 14 residues. The CDR3 sequence: CSARPRASTDTQYF. The CDR3 DNA reads TGCAGTGCTAGACCCCGCGCTAGCACAGATACGCAGTATTTT.

In its sample, this clonotype ranks as medium-sized (0.01 to 0.1%). The chain recombines TRBV27 with TRBJ2-5; 9 bases match TRBD1. CDR3 length: 14 residues. The V and J ends lost 3 bases and 5 bases, in that order; junction bases with no gene match: 4. CDR1 is MNHEY and CDR2 is SMNVEV in the germline V gene (reference sequence). DNA for the CDR3: TGTGCCAGCAGTTTCGACAGGGGGTGGGAGACCCAGTACTTC. Its protein product is CASSFDRGWETQYF.

The J gene is TRBJ1-3, the V gene TRBV5-1, with TRBD1 matching over 9 bases. V lost 3 bases and J lost 4; bases outside the gene matches: 8. Germline values: CDR1 SGHRS, CDR2 YFSETQ. The CDR3 contains 16 residues. CDR3 nucleotide sequence: TGCGCCAGCAGCTACTCCTCCGGACAGGGGGGAAACACCATATATTTT. Amino acid sequence: CASSYSSGQGGNTIYF.

In this sample, this clonotype turned up a few times. The chain recombines TRBV19 with TRBJ1-5, with 11 bases that match TRBD1. Germline CDR1 reads LNHDA; CDR2 reads SQIVND (reference sequence). Trimming removed 3 bases from V and 6 bases from J; junction bases left unmatched: 7. The CDR3 loop spans 16 amino acids. CDR3 nucleotides: TGTGCCAGTAGTATTCCCGGGACAGGGGGAAGTCAGCCCCAGCATTTT. As protein: CASSIPGTGGSQPQHF.

The chain carries TRBV30 and TRBJ1-1; D remains ambiguous. With 2 bases removed from V and 1 base from J, the gap between germline ends came to 8 bases. The CDR3 runs 13 residues. Germline loops: CDR1 GTSNPN, CDR2 SVGIG (reference sequence). The CDR3 spells CAWSIYRNTEAFF. CDR3 DNA: TGTGCCTGGAGTATATACCGGAACACTGAAGCTTTCTTT.

The chain is built from TRBV19 and TRBJ2-3; 8 nucleotides match TRBD1. The CDR3 length is 16 residues. Germline values: CDR1 LNHDA, CDR2 SQIVND (reference sequence). J lost 2 bases, V lost 9 bases, and 13 bases had no gene match. The CDR3 nucleotides are TGTGCCAGCAGTCACTACGACAGGGGACACACAGATACGCAGTATTTT. Its protein is CASSHYDRGHTDTQYF.

CDR3 amino acids: CASSSYYSPLHF. In DNA form, the CDR3 reads TGTGCCAGCAGCTCGTACTATTCACCCCTCCACTTT. This chain links TRBV7-6 with TRBJ1-6; D not certain. The CDR3 extends over 12 amino acids. Germline V lookup: CDR1 SGHVS, CDR2 FNYEAQ. The V and J ends lost 4 bases and 8 bases respectively, with 6 bases between them.

The chain couples TRBV11-1 to TRBJ2-1; D possibly corresponds to TRBD2 (6 bases). Germline V gives CDR1 SGHAT, CDR2 FQDESV (reference sequence). V was pared by 5 bases and J by 9 bases, with 20 bases between. This CDR3 is built from 15 residues. This CDR3 is CASSPGGLAPGEQFF. The CDR3 nucleotides read TGTGCCAGCAGCCCAGGAGGGCTAGCGCCGGGTGAGCAGTTCTTC.

This clonotype ranks as medium-sized. The rearrangement joins TRBV12-3 or TRBV12-4 to TRBJ2-7; 8 positions match TRBD1. This CDR3 contains 16 residues. The junction had 15 bases not matched to a gene; V was cut back by 6 bases and J by 5 bases. Written as DNA, the CDR3 is TGTGCCAGCAGCCCCCGGGGGAGGACAGGGAAGGACGAGCAGTACTTC. Residues: CASSPRGRTGKDEQYF.

In this sample, this clonotype turned up a few times. The V call is TRBV6-4, the J call TRBJ2-3; weak D call: TRBD2 (6 bases). CDR3 length: 13 amino acids. Germline CDR1 MRHNA, CDR2 SNTAGT. V lost 4 bases, J lost 6 bases, and 11 bases lay in between. CDR3 protein: CASSVRAGDTQYF. The CDR3 DNA is TGTGCCAGCAGTGTCAGGGCGGGGGATACGCAGTATTTT.

This chain links TRBV12-3 or TRBV12-4 with TRBJ2-1; 11 bases match TRBD2. The CDR3 consists of 16 residues. V gave up 5 bases and J gave up 5 bases; unmatched junction bases: 8. The CDR3 reads CASSRSSSGGNNEQFF. The CDR3 nucleotides are TGTGCCAGCAGTAGATCCTCTAGCGGGGGGAACAATGAGCAGTTCTTC.

This clonotype was observed a few times. This sequence joins TRBV6-5 and TRBJ1-1, with 7 bases that match TRBD1. V shed 5 bases and J 1 base; nucleotides not matched to a gene: 7. The CDR3 spans 15 residues. Germline CDR1 MNHEY, CDR2 SVGAGI. The CDR3 is CASSITPGGNTEAFF. CDR3 nucleotides: TGTGCCAGCAGTATCACCCCAGGGGGGAACACTGAAGCTTTCTTT.

This clonotype was detected a few times. The gene calls are TRBV6-5 and TRBJ1-2; 9 nucleotides agree with TRBD1. V was clipped by 2 bases and J by 7 bases; unmatched bases: 5. The germline V gene has CDR1 MNHEY and CDR2 SVGAGI. This CDR3 comprises 14 residues. CDR3 in DNA: TGTGCCAGCAGTTACACGGGACAGGGAGCTGGCTACACCTTC. It is translated as CASSYTGQGAGYTF.

The gene calls are TRBV6-5 and TRBJ2-2, with D possibly being TRBD2 (6 bases). The CDR3 is 15 amino acids. The germline V and J ends were trimmed by 2 bases and 5 bases, with 12 bases remaining between them. Germline CDR1 and CDR2: MNHEY and SVGAGI. Written as DNA, the CDR3 is TGTGCCAGCAGTTACGGTCAGGGACTTACCGGGGAGCTGTTTTTT. Translation gives CASSYGQGLTGELFF.

The chain links TRBV5-4 to TRBJ2-7; 7 nucleotides agree with TRBD1. Germline CDR1 SGHNT, CDR2 YYREEE (reference sequence). This CDR3 region has 13 residues. V gave up 1 base and J gave up 3 bases; unmatched junction bases: 1. CDR3 DNA: TGTGCCAGCAGCTTGCGGGACAGCTACGAGCAGTACTTC. Translated: CASSLRDSYEQYF. Full variable domain (outside the CDR3, taken from reference TRBV5-4 and TRBJ2-7): ETGVTQSPTHLIKTRGQQVTLRCSSQSGHNTVSWYQQALGQGPQFIFQYYREEENGRGNFPPRFSGLQFPNYSSELNVNALELDDSALYLCASSLRDSYEQYFGPGTRLTVT.

This clonotype was recorded only once. The chain has TRBV20-1 and TRBJ2-1; D remains unclear. V was trimmed by 5 bases and J by 0 bases, leaving 14 bases between them. Germline lookup yields CDR1 DFQATT and CDR2 SNEGSKA (reference sequence). CDR3 size: 15 residues. The CDR3 sequence: CSAAPIYSSYNEQFF. Written as DNA, the CDR3 is TGCAGTGCTGCCCCCATTTATAGCTCCTACAATGAGCAGTTCTTC.

This clonotype has only one observation. This chain connects TRBV6-5 to TRBJ2-1; D is perhaps TRBD1 (5 bases). In germline, CDR1 is MNHEY, CDR2 SVGAGI. The CDR3 is 17 residues long. Trimming pared 6 bases from V and 6 bases from J, leaving 24 bases between. The CDR3 is CASSQETALGASNEQFF. The CDR3 DNA reads TGTGCCAGCAGCCAAGAAACCGCCCTAGGGGCTAGCAATGAGCAGTTCTTC.

The CDR3: CASSWGGGTPLYEQYF. CDR3 coding DNA: TGTGCCAGCAGCTGGGGCGGCGGGACGCCCCTCTACGAGCAGTACTTC. The rearrangement links TRBV5-4 to TRBJ2-7, with TRBD2 as a possible D gene (6 bases). Germline V lookup: CDR1 SGHNT, CDR2 YYREEE (reference sequence). The CDR3 runs 16 residues. Deletions cut 3 bases from V and 3 bases from J, with 19 bases between. Based on the CDR3 plus reference TRBV5-4 and TRBJ2-7, the full variable domain is ETGVTQSPTHLIKTRGQQVTLRCSSQSGHNTVSWYQQALGQGPQFIFQYYREEENGRGNFPPRFSGLQFPNYSSELNVNALELDDSALYLCASSWGGGTPLYEQYFGPGTRLTVT.

J is TRBJ1-2 and V is TRBV6-2 or TRBV6-3; TRBD1 is a possible D gene (6 bases). V lost 2 bases and J 3 bases, leaving 22 bases between the germline ends. The CDR3 spans 18 residues. Germline V gene sequence: CDR1 MNHEY, CDR2 SVGEGT. CDR3 loop: CASSYPPGSNRADYGYTF. CDR3 bases: TGTGCCAGCAGTTACCCGCCAGGATCAAACAGGGCTGACTATGGCTACACCTTC.

This clonotype was seen a handful of times. This rearrangement joins TRBV19 to TRBJ1-3, with 9 nucleotides matching TRBD1. This CDR3 comprises 15 residues. The V segment lost 7 bases and the J segment 0 bases; nucleotides outside the gene matches: 4. Germline CDR1 LNHDA, CDR2 SQIVND (reference sequence). CDR3 in amino acids: CASTKQGASGNTIYF. The CDR3 bases are TGTGCCAGTACTAAACAGGGGGCCTCTGGAAACACCATATATTTT.

The rearrangement links TRBV5-4 to TRBJ2-5; tentative D call: TRBD2 (6 bases). V lost 4 bases and J 1 base, leaving 14 bases between the germline ends. The germline V gene encodes CDR1 SGHNT and CDR2 YYREEE (reference sequence). The CDR3 spans 15 residues. CDR3 sequence reads: CASSPEGRGQETQYF. The DNA for the CDR3 is TGTGCCAGCAGCCCGGAGGGGCGGGGCCAAGAGACCCAGTACTTC.

This clonotype showed up just a few times. The CDR3 reads CAWTRGSTDTQYF. CDR3 sequence (DNA): TGTGCCTGGACCAGGGGTTCCACAGATACGCAGTATTTT. The V and J genes are TRBV30 and TRBJ2-3; D is possibly TRBD1 (6 bases). Germline CDR1 reads GTSNPN; CDR2 reads SVGIG (reference sequence). Between the trimmed V and J ends, which lost 4 bases and 2 bases, there was a span of 10 bases. The length of the CDR3 is 13 residues.

The rearrangement links TRBV6-5 to TRBJ1-2; no firm D call. The germline CDR1 and CDR2 sequences are MNHEY and SVGAGI. The CDR3 runs 13 residues. Trimming took 5 bases from V and 4 from J, leaving 11 bases between them. The chain's CDR3 is CASSPKGAYGYTF. The CDR3 nucleotides are TGTGCCAGCAGTCCAAAGGGTGCCTATGGCTACACCTTC.

This clonotype is categorized as medium-sized (0.01 to 0.1%). The chain joins TRBV11-1 to TRBJ2-3; tentative D call: TRBD2 (6 bases). Per the germline V gene, CDR1 is SGHAT and CDR2 is FQDESV (reference sequence). Trimming stripped 1 base from V and 0 bases from J, with 8 bases between. This CDR3 region has 15 residues. CDR3 bases: TGTGCCAGCAGCTTAGGGGGGACTAGCACAGATACGCAGTATTTT. Its protein product is CASSLGGTSTDTQYF.